The 17 T cell receptor beta chains listed next were all sequenced from one sample in a study of kidney transplant recipient with SARS-CoV-2 infection. TCRdb ran MiXCR on the reads and lists one entry per CDR3 protein. The profile shows 250,000 or so distinct CDR3 sequences, less than 35% of them singletons. Sequenced material: a blood sample, taken at baseline and on day 111 from a kidney transplant recipient. Source of these receptors: a male patient younger than 45 who had COVID-19 and was a kidney transplant recipient. Some T cells may have come from the graft donor.

At least ten counts were recorded for this clonotype. The chain recombines TRBV7-6 with TRBJ1-2; no definite D call. This CDR3 is built from 17 residues. Germline assignment: CDR1 SGHVS and CDR2 FNYEAQ. V lost 4 bases to trimming and J lost 4 bases, with 22 bases between them. As DNA, the CDR3 is TGTGCCAGCAGCTCATGGGCTGAATCTCGAAAGACCTATGGCTACACCTTC. This codes for CASSSWAESRKTYGYTF.

Turning to this clonotype: A read error is possible here, since a much larger clone lies one base away. The J gene is TRBJ2-5, the V gene TRBV6-8; possible D gene TRBD2, 5 bases. Germline lookup yields CDR1 MNHGY and CDR2 SAAAGT. CDR3 length: 13 residues. The CDR3 DNA reads as TGTGCCAGCAGTCTCGGCGAATGGGAGACCCGGTACTTC. Translated, it gives CASSLGEWETRYF.

This clonotype was seen at least ten times. The rearrangement uses TRBV7-7 and TRBJ1-2; D unresolved. This CDR3 has 17 residues. The V and J ends lost 5 bases and 4 bases respectively, with 23 bases between them. The V gene's germline CDR1 is SSHAT and CDR2 FNYEAQ (reference sequence). CDR3 protein: CASSRYGKCRKTYGYTF. Written as DNA, the CDR3 is TGTGCCAGCAGCCGTTACGGTAAGTGCCGAAAGACCTATGGCTACACCTTC.

Comments on this clonotype: Possible read error: a much larger clone is one base away. The conserved closing phenylalanine or tryptophan is absent in this CDR3, likely reflecting a read error. The V call is TRBV24-1, the J call TRBJ1-2; no clear D. CDR3 size: 14 residues. Per germline, CDR1 KGHDR and CDR2 SFDVKD. The germline V and J ends were trimmed by 5 bases and 6 bases, with 15 bases remaining between them. This CDR3 reads CATSGGSLSDGYTS. DNA of the CDR3: TGTGCCACCAGTGGTGGCAGTCTGTCGGATGGCTACACCTCC.

The chain links TRBV18 to TRBJ2-7; 7 bases agree with TRBD1. Germline-derived CDR1 and CDR2 are KGHSH and LQKENI. Germline trimming cut 6 bases from V and 2 bases from J; bases unmatched to any gene: 4. This CDR3 is 13 amino acids long. The CDR3 loop is CASSGQETYEQYF. Here the CDR3 DNA reads TGTGCCAGCTCCGGACAGGAAACCTACGAGCAGTACTTC.

This clonotype was seen repeatedly, ten times or more. The chain combines TRBV6-5 with TRBJ2-2; unclear D gene. With 2 bases removed from V and 9 bases from J, the gap between germline ends came to 7 bases. This CDR3 region has 12 residues. Germline CDR1 is MNHEY and CDR2 is SVGAGI. CDR3 coding DNA: TGTGCCAGCAGTTACGGAAGTTGGGAGCTGTTTTTT. Translation gives CASSYGSWELFF.

This clonotype was counted once. A much larger clone is a single base away; this may be a read error. The chain employs TRBV5-1 and TRBJ2-7; TRBD1 agrees at 9 bases. The germline CDR1 and CDR2 sequences are SGHRS and YFSETQ. The CDR3 sequence is 18 residues long. The CDR3 spells CAGSFRQQQGARTYEQYF. In nucleotides, the CDR3 is TGCGCCGGCAGCTTTAGACAACAACAGGGGGCTCGGACCTACGAGCAGTACTTC.

V is TRBV6-6 and J is TRBJ2-3; D is uncertain. The CDR3 consists of 13 residues. Trimming removed 6 bases from V and 3 bases from J, with 10 bases in between. CDR1 and CDR2 from the germline V gene are MNHNY and SVGAGI (reference sequence). CDR3 residues: CASSPVGTDTQYF. The CDR3 DNA sequence: TGTGCCAGCAGCCCCGTAGGGACAGATACGCAGTATTTT.

This clonotype has a count of ten or more. The V and J genes are TRBV5-1 and TRBJ1-3, with TRBD1 as a possible D gene (6 bases). Trimming pared 4 bases from V and 2 bases from J, leaving 16 bases between. The CDR3 has 16 residues. Looked up from germline, CDR1 is SGHRS and CDR2 is YFSETQ. The CDR3 region is CASSRTPQGTGNTIYF. The DNA for the CDR3 is TGCGCCAGCAGCCGGACTCCACAGGGCACTGGAAACACCATATATTTT.

This clonotype occurred many times. The V and J genes are TRBV5-8 and TRBJ1-2; D is unclear. The CDR3 sequence is 16 residues long. With 7 bases removed from V and 4 bases from J, the gap between germline ends came to 23 bases. Germline lookup yields CDR1 SGHTS and CDR2 YDEGEE. In DNA form, the CDR3 reads TGTGCCAGCGTGGTGTGTCATCCACGAAAGACCTATGGCTACACCTTC. Protein product: CASVVCHPRKTYGYTF.

This clonotype was detected only once. A much larger clonotype is one base distant, so this may be a read error. This chain links TRBV2 with TRBJ1-6; a weak D match, TRBD1 (5 bases). CDR3 length equals 14 residues. The germline V gene has CDR1 SNHLY and CDR2 FYNNEI. CDR3 residues: CTSSEQRGHSPLHF. CDR3 sequence (DNA): TGTACCAGCAGTGAACAGCGGGGCCACTCACCCCTCCACTTT.

This clonotype was seen at least ten times. The V call is TRBV20-1, the J call TRBJ2-2; 11 positions match TRBD2. Germline lookup yields CDR1 DFQATT and CDR2 SNEGSKA (reference sequence). This CDR3 spans 16 amino acids. V shed 5 bases and J 7 bases; nucleotides not matched to a gene: 12. The CDR3 spells CSAPLSGRALSGELFF. The CDR3 DNA follows: TGCAGTGCTCCCCTTAGCGGGAGGGCCCTCAGCGGGGAGCTGTTTTTT.

A word on this clonotype: Possible read error: a much larger clone is one base away. The chain carries TRBV2 and TRBJ2-2; D is possibly TRBD1 or TRBD2 (5 bases each). The CDR3 totals 14 residues. Germline CDR1 SNHLY, CDR2 FYNNEI. The CDR3 nucleotides are TGTGCCGGCAGTACCCGAGGGGAGACCGGGGAGCTGTTTTTT. This sequence encodes CAGSTRGETGELFF.

With regard to this clonotype: A much larger clone lies one base from this, so it may be a read error. V and J are TRBV28 and TRBJ2-3; 7 nucleotides match TRBD2. The CDR3 extends over 16 amino acids. The V and J ends lost 4 bases and 2 bases, in that order; junction bases with no gene match: 9. Germline-derived CDR1 and CDR2 are MDHEN and SYDVKM. As DNA, the CDR3 is TGTGCCAGCAGTTCCGCCTCTAGCGGAGCCACAGATACGCAGTATTTT. This gives the protein CASSSASSGATDTQYF. The entire variable domain, with the rest obtained from reference TRBV28 and TRBJ2-3, is as follows: DVKVTQSSRYLVKRTGEKVFLECVQDMDHENMFWYRQDPGLGLRLIYFSYDVKMKEKGDIPEGYSVSREKKERFSLILESASTNQTSMYLCASSSASSGATDTQYFGPGTRLTVL.

In the case of this clonotype: This may stem from a read error, because a much larger clone lies one nucleotide away. This chain joins TRBV30 and TRBJ1-4; D unclear. The V gene's germline CDR1 is GTSNPN and CDR2 SVGIG (reference sequence). The CDR3 has 13 amino acids. Trimming left V 1 base short and J 8 bases short, with 11 bases between. The CDR3 is CAWSAGQREKLFF. For the CDR3, the DNA is TGTGCCTGGAGTGCGGGCCAACGGGAAAAACTGTTTTTT.

This clonotype was recorded at least ten times. J is TRBJ2-7 and V is TRBV27; TRBD1 might be the D (6 bases). The CDR3 totals 17 residues. Germline CDR1 MNHEY, CDR2 SMNVEV (reference sequence). The ends were cut back, 6 bases at V and 5 bases at J, with 26 bases in the middle. The CDR3 here is CASSDRKTGTSHDEQYF. CDR3 bases: TGTGCCAGCAGCGACCGGAAAACCGGGACAAGTCACGACGAGCAGTACTTC.

This clonotype has more than one count but fewer than ten. A clone one base away is much larger, so this may be a read error. J is TRBJ2-3 and V is TRBV3-1, with D perhaps matching TRBD2 (6 bases). V lost 1 base to trimming and J lost 1 base, with 12 bases between them. Germline V gene sequence: CDR1 LGHDT, CDR2 YNNKEL (reference sequence). CDR3 length: 16 residues. The CDR3 DNA follows: TGTGCCAGCAGCCAAGTAAGGGGAGGAGGCACAGATACGCAGTATTTT. Protein sequence: CASSQVRGGGTDTQYF.